The 16 T cell receptor beta chains presented below share a single source sample, sequenced in a study of blood T cells in healthy people across ages. With a J-beta primer mix and a sample-barcoded 5' primer, a second PCR ran about 7 to 11 cycles. MiXCR, applied by TCRdb to the 5' RACE reads, yields one record per CDR3 protein. The sample lists about 1.4 million distinct CDR3 sequences; around 59% were seen once. Sequenced input: blood. Receptors were obtained from a man aged 18 to 35 in good health.

This clonotype was picked up a small number of times. This chain joins TRBV27 and TRBJ2-1, with 9 bases aligning to TRBD1. The J segment lost 15 bases and the V segment lost 4 bases, leaving 4 bases of the junction unmatched. The CDR3 contains 11 residues. Germline CDR1 is MNHEY and CDR2 is SMNVEV (reference sequence). The CDR3: CASSSGQGRFF. Here the CDR3 DNA reads TGTGCCAGCAGTTCGGGACAGGGACGGTTCTTC.

The chain is built from TRBV5-5 and TRBJ1-1, with 8 bases aligning to TRBD1. CDR3 length: 15 amino acids. CDR1 and CDR2 from the germline V gene are SGHKS and YYEKEE (reference sequence). The junction had 3 bases not matched to a gene; V was cut back by 0 bases and J by 2 bases. As DNA, the CDR3 is TGTGCCAGCAGCTTGGAGACAGGGGTAAACACTGAAGCTTTCTTT. Translated: CASSLETGVNTEAFF.

This clonotype has just a few counts. The chain has TRBV4-1 and TRBJ1-2; D gene ambiguous. Trimming pared 4 bases from V and 2 bases from J, leaving 11 bases between. The CDR3 length is 14 residues. Per germline, CDR1 MGHRA and CDR2 YSYEKL. This chain's CDR3 is CASSPDDGNYGYTF. CDR3 coding DNA: TGCGCCAGCAGCCCAGACGACGGGAACTATGGCTACACCTTC.

This chain connects TRBV29-1 to TRBJ1-5, with D uncertain. Germline V gene lookup returns CDR1 SQVTM and CDR2 ANQGSEA. The CDR3 totals 13 residues. The V end lost 4 bases, the J end lost 0 bases, and 7 bases lay between the germline ends. The CDR3 coding sequence is TGCAGCGTTGGGATTAATAGCAATCAGCCCCAGCATTTT. This sequence encodes CSVGINSNQPQHF.

The genes are TRBV7-2 and TRBJ2-3, with TRBD2 identical over 12 bases. CDR1 is SGHTA, CDR2 FQGNSA, per germline. V lost 3 bases, J lost 6 bases, and 4 bases stayed unmatched. This CDR3 has 15 amino acids. CDR3 residues: CASSLTSGGEDTQYF. As DNA, the CDR3 is TGTGCCAGCAGCTTGACTAGCGGGGGCGAGGATACGCAGTATTTT.

V and J are TRBV4-3 and TRBJ1-4; D might be TRBD1 (6 bases). Germline V lookup: CDR1 LGHNA, CDR2 YSLEER. V gave up 0 bases and J gave up 7 bases, with 9 bases separating them. The CDR3 extends over 14 amino acids. In nucleotides, the CDR3 is TGCGCCAGCAGCCAAGAGGGACAAATTGAAAAACTGTTTTTT. As protein: CASSQEGQIEKLFF.

V and J are TRBV7-6 and TRBJ2-5; TRBD1 matches at 8 bases. The CDR3 length is 13 residues. J was trimmed by 7 bases and V by 5 bases; bases with no gene match: 6. CDR1 is SGHVS, CDR2 FNYEAQ, per germline. CDR3 nucleotides: TGTGCCAGCAGCGAAGGACAGGGTGGGACCCAGTACTTC. This gives the protein CASSEGQGGTQYF.

This chain joins TRBV27 and TRBJ2-7; tentatively, D is TRBD2 (6 bases). V lost 0 bases to trimming and J lost 0 bases, with 15 bases between them. This CDR3 has 17 amino acids. Germline lookup yields CDR1 MNHEY and CDR2 SMNVEV (reference sequence). CDR3 sequence reads: CASSLSGGAGSSYEQYF. As DNA, the CDR3 is TGTGCCAGCAGTTTATCCGGTGGCGCGGGGTCCTCCTACGAGCAGTACTTC.

Only a few counts were recorded for this clonotype. The V gene is TRBV27, the J gene TRBJ1-2, with 7 bases lining up with TRBD1. Trimming at V came to 8 bases and at J to 6 bases, leaving 9 bases not matched to a gene. The CDR3 totals 13 residues. In germline, CDR1 is MNHEY, CDR2 SMNVEV (reference sequence). The CDR3 DNA reads TGTGCCAGCCGGCTGACAGGGAACCATGGCTACACCTTC. It codes for CASRLTGNHGYTF.

The CDR3 DNA is TGCAGTGCCCCGACAGGGAGTTTTAACTATGGCTACACCTTC. It codes for CSAPTGSFNYGYTF. V gene TRBV20-1 combines with J gene TRBJ1-2, with 7 bases identical to TRBD1. This CDR3 spans 14 amino acids. Germline V gene sequence: CDR1 DFQATT, CDR2 SNEGSKA (reference sequence). The trim removed 6 bases at V and 1 base at J, leaving 8 bases unmatched.

A few counts support this clonotype. This sequence joins TRBV5-5 and TRBJ2-4; D gene ambiguous. The DNA end is more similar to TRBJ2-7, so the J call may be wrong. Germline CDR1 reads SGHKS; CDR2 reads YYEKEE (reference sequence). This CDR3 has 12 amino acids. CDR3 region: CASSAPYHEQYF. The CDR3 DNA is TGTGCCAGCAGCGCACCTTACCACGAGCAGTACTTC.

In this sample, this clonotype turned up many times. CDR3 in amino acids: CSVRAGAQQETQYF. CDR3 nucleotides: TGCAGTGTCCGAGCGGGGGCCCAACAAGAGACCCAGTACTTC. The chain recombines TRBV20-1 with TRBJ2-5; 8 bases map to TRBD2. The CDR3 length is 14 residues. The germline V gene has CDR1 DFQATT and CDR2 SNEGSKA (reference sequence). V lost 7 bases and J lost 2; bases outside the gene matches: 9.

A word on this clonotype: Since a much larger clone is just one base distant, this may be a read error. V usage is TRBV29-1 and J usage is TRBJ2-7; D is perhaps TRBD1 or TRBD2 (5 bases each). CDR3 size: 10 residues. Trimming shortened V by 2 bases and J by 12 bases, and 11 bases separated the two germline ends. Germline CDR1 is SQVTM and CDR2 is ANQGSEA. The CDR3: CSVEYGTRYF. CDR3 coding DNA: TGCAGCGTTGAATATGGGACCCGGTACTTC.

This clonotype has only a few counts. The chain links TRBV20-1 to TRBJ2-3; 7 bases line up with TRBD2. Germline lookup yields CDR1 DFQATT and CDR2 SNEGSKA (reference sequence). V shed 0 bases, J shed 5 bases, and the junction held 8 bases outside the gene matches. The CDR3 totals 15 residues. CDR3 residues: CSARDVGGRGDTQYF. Written as DNA, the CDR3 is TGCAGTGCTAGAGATGTCGGCGGGAGAGGAGATACGCAGTATTTT.

The rearrangement uses TRBV25-1 and TRBJ2-7, with 8 bases identical to TRBD1. After removal of 11 bases from V and 4 bases from J, the junction contained 13 bases not matched to a gene. The CDR3 spans 14 residues. Germline V gene sequence: CDR1 MGHDK, CDR2 SYGVNS. This chain's CDR3 is CACDTGTGRYEQYF. In nucleotides, the CDR3 is TGTGCCTGTGACACCGGGACAGGAAGATACGAGCAGTACTTC.

This clonotype was seen only once. The chain carries TRBV21-1 and TRBJ2-5; the table's D call, TRBD1, was not checked against the DNA. TRBV21-1 counts as a pseudogene. This CDR3 spans 14 amino acids. Here the CDR3 DNA reads TGTGCCAGCAGCTTCCGGGAACCAGGGGGGACCCAGTACTTC. Residues: CASSFREPGGTQYF.